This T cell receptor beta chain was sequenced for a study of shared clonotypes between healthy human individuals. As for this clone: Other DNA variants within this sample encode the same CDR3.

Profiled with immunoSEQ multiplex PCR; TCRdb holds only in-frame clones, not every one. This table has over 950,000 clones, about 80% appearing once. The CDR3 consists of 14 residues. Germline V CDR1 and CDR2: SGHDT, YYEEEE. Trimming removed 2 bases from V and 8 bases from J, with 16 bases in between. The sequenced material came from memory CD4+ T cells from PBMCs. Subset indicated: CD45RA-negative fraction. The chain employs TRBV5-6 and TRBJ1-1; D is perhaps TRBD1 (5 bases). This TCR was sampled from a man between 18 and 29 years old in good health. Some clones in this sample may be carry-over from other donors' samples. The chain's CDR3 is CASSFRRTLREAFF. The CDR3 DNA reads TGTGCCAGCAGCTTTAGACGGACACTACGAGAAGCTTTCTTT.